This T cell receptor (beta chain) was sequenced for a study of identical twins' blood T cells (dated by TCRdb to about 2013). Concerning the study at large: Around 49 million Illumina reads were obtained across about twelve libraries, of which six were alpha-chain libraries and six were beta-chain libraries. To assess how genetics influences repertoire formation, the study used next-generation sequencing to compare the TCR alpha and beta chain repertoires of three pairs of monozygous twins. General study outcomes and caveats: The study stated that the proposed role of the TCRalpha J segment in MHC recognition during thymic selection needs to be validated by independent studies. Looking at the most abundant TCRbeta clonotypes, every donor had more CDR3 sequences in common with her twin than with unrelated donors. Because the twins were raised together, environmental influences could not be ruled out as an explanation for the similarity between twins. V gene usage, even among non-selected out-of-frame TCRbeta clonotypes, was reported to be markedly more similar within twin pairs than between unrelated donors. The count of CDR3 clonotypes shared by two donors depended mainly on the product of the two donors' cloneset sizes, and twins did not clearly depart from this trend.

The receptor library was made with 5' RACE. Sequencing used an Illumina Genome Analyzer IIx. RNA-based TCR cDNA libraries were prepared by a previously described protocol with several modifications. To prevent cross-contamination, sample-specific barcodes were added to both ends of each TCR cDNA library during cDNA synthesis and amplification. In the source study's methods: Each individual had between about 100,000 and nearly 550,000 identified clonotypes, and each library contained about 2 to 3.6 million CDR3-containing reads. After reads with improper barcode index combinations were thrown out, a cloneset for each library was built using the MiTCR software. MiTCR filtered or rescued low-quality reads and corrected PCR and sequencing errors when assembling CDR3 clonotypes. Artificial out-of-frame clonotypes were mapped to in-frame sequences, with one indel allowed in the CDR3, and then removed. Similarity in V and J gene usage between donors was calculated as the Jensen-Shannon divergence divided by the mean entropy. The public sequencing data were trimmed at Q25 with fastp and processed into clonotypes with MiXCR by TCRdb, which kept only in-frame beta chains. CDR3 protein sequences are deduplicated, and each keeps its most common genes and DNA. These V and J calls originate from TCRdb's pipeline instead of the authors' own analysis. Recorded for this sample are fewer than 450,000 distinct CDR3 sequences; roughly 31% of them occurred a single time. The top ten clonotypes cover approximately 6.6% of the sample.

The germline V gene sets CDR1 to SGHRS and CDR2 to YFSETQ. Spanning cysteine to phenylalanine, the CDR3 consists of 14 amino acids. The entry retains the CDR3 DNA only, 42 bases that are in frame from base 1. V loses 0 bases, J loses 4 bases, and the germline ends lie 10 bases apart. As regards this clonotype: It has no known antigen specificity. No qualities accompany the bases; no much larger clone lies one base away.

Six healthy women forming three monozygous twin pairs were used as donors. Each of the three twin pairs had been raised together, and the twins in each pair were thought likely to have encountered the same infectious agents and vaccines. RNA was isolated from peripheral blood mononuclear cells and used to prepare TCR cDNA libraries. This sequence originates from a woman between 18 and 55 years old in good health. This chain joins TRBV5-1 to TRBJ1-2; no D gene is confidently identified. Specimen: PBMCs. The DNA sequence is TGCGCCAGCAGCTTGGAAGTGGGAACCTATGGCTACACCTTC. Protein translation: CASSLEVGTYGYTF.